The clone carrying this T cell receptor beta chain was seen more than once but under ten times. Its cognate antigen is unknown. The protocol attached unique molecular identifiers to individual cDNA molecules. TCRdb re-called the 5' RACE reads through MiXCR, storing one row per CDR3 protein. The sample includes roughly 80,000 distinct CDR3 sequences, approximately 16% seen only once; the top ten take about 3%. The data stem from a study of early T cells in non-severe SARS-CoV-2 infection. Study-level background: The study sequenced bulk RNA from unsorted whole blood, with chains unpaired.

Study-level findings and limits: Private and CD4 specificities were missed by VDJdb matching, skewed to anti-spike CD8.

The germline V gene has CDR1 KGHSH and CDR2 LQKENI. This CDR3 comprises 14 residues. V lost 2 bases and J lost 4, with 11 bases in between. This chain connects TRBV18 to TRBJ1-1; the D gene is possibly TRBD1 (5 bases). What was sequenced was whole blood. This receptor was identified in an adult who was a healthcare worker with PCR-confirmed SARS-CoV-2 infection or an uninfected control (not recorded which). The CDR3 here is CASSPAGRGTEAFF. The CDR3 DNA reads TGTGCCAGCTCACCAGCAGGGAGGGGCACTGAAGCTTTCTTT.